The 14 T cell receptor beta chains listed next were all sequenced from one sample in a study of blood T cell repertoires in COVID-19. Measured with immunoSEQ multiplex PCR; TCRdb has only the in-frame clones, and not every one. The sample holds over 200,000 clones, roughly 76% seen once. Input material: peripheral blood. All receptors derive from a human donor in a cohort sampled during active COVID-19.

V is TRBV27 and J is TRBJ2-7; D not certain. The V end was cut by 5 bases, the J end by 3 bases, with 5 bases between. The CDR3 has 11 amino acids. CDR1 and CDR2 (germline): MNHEY, SMNVEV (reference sequence). The CDR3 DNA is TGTGCCAGCAGTAACATCTACGAGCAGTACTTC. It specifies CASSNIYEQYF.

This clone has at least ten counts. The V gene is TRBV21-1, the J gene TRBJ2-7; the table's D call, TRBD2, has no DNA check behind it. TRBV21-1 is noted as a pseudogene. The CDR3 is made up of 14 amino acids. As DNA, the CDR3 is TGTGCCAGCCCCCCCGATGGGGAGTCCTACGAGCAGTACTTC. Protein: CASPPDGESYEQYF.

The chain employs TRBV9 and TRBJ2-1; weak D call: TRBD1 (6 bases). The V end was cut by 4 bases, the J end by 0 bases, with 11 bases between. Germline V gives CDR1 SGDLS, CDR2 YYNGEE. The CDR3 runs to 15 residues. DNA of the CDR3: TGTGCCAGCAGCCCAGGACAGAGCTCCTACAATGAGCAGTTCTTC. Translation gives CASSPGQSSYNEQFF.

The chain recombines TRBV28 with TRBJ2-1; 7 bases match TRBD2. V gave up 7 bases and J gave up 1 base; unmatched junction bases: 4. CDR1 and CDR2 (germline): MDHEN, SYDVKM. The CDR3 runs to 14 residues. CDR3 loop: CASTREDSYNEQFF. DNA for the CDR3: TGTGCCAGCACACGGGAGGATTCCTACAATGAGCAGTTCTTC.

This CDR3 is CATRTGGTEAFF. The CDR3 DNA is TGTGCCACCAGGACAGGGGGCACTGAAGCTTTCTTT. The chain recombines TRBV28 with TRBJ1-1; 10 bases line up with TRBD1. Germline trimming cut 10 bases from V and 4 bases from J; bases unmatched to any gene: 3. The CDR3 runs 12 residues. CDR1 is MDHEN and CDR2 is SYDVKM in the germline V gene.

The V call is TRBV7-2, the J call TRBJ1-2, with 7 bases aligning to TRBD1. CDR1 is SGHTA, CDR2 FQGNSA, per germline. The CDR3 has 16 residues. V trimming: 2 bases; J trimming: 5 bases; junction bases outside the gene matches: 11. CDR3 DNA: TGTGCCAGCAGCTTAATTTTTGACAGGGAGAGGTATGGCTACACCTTC. Translated, it gives CASSLIFDRERYGYTF. Complete variable domain (other parts from reference TRBV7-2 and TRBJ1-2): GAGVSQSPSNKVTEKGKDVELRCDPISGHTALYWYRQSLGQGLEFLIYFQGNSAPDKSGLPSDRFSAERTGGSVSTLTIQRTQQEDSAVYLCASSLIFDRERYGYTFGSGTRLTVV.

V and J are TRBV6-2 or TRBV6-3 and TRBJ2-7; 7 bases fit TRBD2. CDR1 and CDR2 (germline): MNHEY, SVGEGT. The V gene end was trimmed by 5 bases and the J gene end by 2 bases; junction bases not matched to a gene: 9. The CDR3 is made up of 15 amino acids. CDR3 sequence: CASSPTGGSAYEQYF. In nucleotides, the CDR3 is TGTGCCAGCAGTCCCACGGGGGGAAGCGCCTACGAGCAGTACTTC.

This clone was counted between two and nine times. J is TRBJ2-3 and V is TRBV18; 9 nucleotides line up with TRBD2. Germline values: CDR1 KGHSH, CDR2 LQKENI. V dropped 5 bases and J dropped 1; count of bases not matched to a gene: 7. This CDR3 comprises 16 residues. Here the CDR3 reads CASSSLRTSGTDTQYF. The DNA for the CDR3 is TGTGCCAGCTCATCGCTTAGGACTAGCGGCACAGATACGCAGTATTTT.

A note on this clone: An end of the junction does not agree with germline; a read error may underlie this. The chain couples TRBV9 to TRBJ2-7; 9 bases line up with TRBD2. The CDR3 has 17 residues. Germline values: CDR1 SGDLS, CDR2 YYNGEE. In DNA, the CDR3 is TGCGCCCCCCGCGTCGCGGGGGGGCTAGCGGGGTTCTACGAGCAGTACTTC. Protein product: CAPRVAGGLAGFYEQYF.

This clone has a handful of counts. The rearrangement joins TRBV4-2 to TRBJ1-1, with D maybe TRBD1 (5 bases). Germline loops: CDR1 LGHNA, CDR2 YNFKEQ. V dropped 4 bases and J dropped 0 bases, with 12 bases sitting between them. CDR3 length: 15 amino acids. In DNA form, the CDR3 reads TGTGCCAGCAGCCGAGGGGAGGCCCTGAACACTGAAGCTTTCTTT. It translates to CASSRGEALNTEAFF.

The rearrangement links TRBV19 to TRBJ1-5; 9 bases map to TRBD1. This CDR3 is built from 14 residues. Germline assignment: CDR1 LNHDA and CDR2 SQIVND (reference sequence). J gave up 7 bases and V 9 bases, and 10 bases lay outside the gene matches. Here the CDR3 reads CASSRTGDFQPQHF. CDR3 nucleotide sequence: TGTGCCAGCTCTCGGACAGGGGATTTCCAGCCCCAGCATTTT.

J is TRBJ2-7 and V is TRBV7-9, with D possibly being TRBD2 (6 bases). Trimming shortened V by 5 bases and J by 5 bases, and 19 bases separated the two germline ends. Per the germline V gene, CDR1 is SEHNR and CDR2 is FQNEAQ (reference sequence). The CDR3 is made up of 15 amino acids. In nucleotides, the CDR3 is TGTGCCAGCAGCCACTACGCTAGGTCGGGGGACGAGCAGTACTTC. Protein: CASSHYARSGDEQYF.

The chain couples TRBV19 to TRBJ2-3; 9 bases map to TRBD1. Germline-derived CDR1 and CDR2 are LNHDA and SQIVND (reference sequence). With V trimmed by 5 bases and J by 4 bases, 4 bases remained unmatched. The CDR3 has 14 residues. The chain's CDR3 is CASSDRGMSDTQYF. The CDR3 DNA sequence: TGTGCCAGTAGTGACAGGGGGATGTCAGATACGCAGTATTTT.

The chain combines TRBV28 with TRBJ2-7; TRBD2 agrees at 7 bases. The CDR3 totals 15 residues. The J segment lost 0 bases and the V segment lost 7 bases, leaving 9 bases of the junction unmatched. The germline V gene has CDR1 MDHEN and CDR2 SYDVKM. CDR3 amino acids: CASTSGLAVSYEQYF. CDR3 in DNA: TGTGCCAGCACCTCTGGGCTAGCGGTCTCCTACGAGCAGTACTTC.